This T cell receptor (beta chain) is from a study of blood T cells in healthy people across ages (dated by TCRdb to the mid-2010s). For the wider study: In model experiments, template switching captured roughly one uniquely barcoded TCR beta cDNA molecule for every two T cells. The donors were divided into four age groups: young (average approximately 15 years), middle-aged (about 39), aged (approximately 64) and long-lived (nearly 85). Two additional independent replicas of 1 million unique cDNA reads from the same blood draw were analyzed for two donors (one aged 18 to 30 and one aged 80 or older). Using deep sequencing normalized with unique cDNA molecular identifiers, the study measured how TCR beta repertoire diversity changes with age. To avoid experimental bias, donors of different ages were spread randomly across the sequencing lanes. The research as a whole found: Total diversity estimates from one million sequenced T cells were considered lower bounds and underestimates. The CMV infection status of donors was not known, potentially confounding age-related changes in expanded clonotypes. A strong correlation was found between observed TCR beta diversity and the percentage of naive T cells measured by flow cytometry. As age increased, observed TCR beta diversity per million T cells dropped in a roughly linear way, and a significant reduction was already evident by age approximately 40. The long-lived group showed more naive CD4+ T cells, fewer expanded clones and increased TCR diversity than the aged group, suggesting age selection. Because profiling used bulk unsorted PBMCs, naive and antigen-experienced compartments could not be compared conclusively.

The library came from 5' RACE. A second about 7 to 11 cycle PCR used a sample-barcoded 5' primer and a J-beta primer mix. A unique molecular identifier was introduced onto each TCR beta cDNA molecule by a template-switch 5' adaptor carrying 12 random nucleotides. Each sample yielded at least 3 million CDR3-containing paired-end reads. First-strand cDNA synthesis was performed from all RNA using the Mint cDNA synthesis kit, with priming by a TRBC-specific oligonucleotide. Following uracil-DNA glycosylase treatment, all cDNA underwent a first 18-cycle PCR with the universal primers M1SS and BC2_uni_R. Per the original workflow: For normalization, 1 million high-quality reads, each with a distinct molecular identifier, were randomly selected from each sample. Reads with shared molecular identifiers were discarded instead of being binned into consensus sequences. MiTCR, run with a Q25 quality threshold and the strictest error-elimination algorithm, handled CDR3 identification, clonotype clustering and error correction. A nonparametric unseen species model with Euler transformation was used to estimate lower-bound total TCR beta diversity. The raw public reads went through TCRdb reprocessing: fastp at Q25, MiXCR clone calling, in-frame beta chains kept. Each CDR3 protein appears once, grouped with its most common genes and DNA. The V and J calls come from TCRdb's annotation, not from the publication. The sample data list fewer than 2,000,000 distinct CDR3 sequences, and about two fifths of these were observed just once. Of the sample, under 30% is held by the ten largest clones.

Including the terminal cysteine and phenylalanine, the CDR3 comprises 15 residues. Kept here is only the CDR3 DNA, which spans 45 bases and is read in frame from base 1. The germline V and J ends show losses of 4 bases and 2 bases respectively, and no gene match explains 6 bases of the junction. The germline V gene (reference sequence) sets CDR1 to DFQATT and CDR2 to SNEGSKA. Systemically healthy Caucasian individuals from Russia, around 39 in total and aged roughly 6 to 95 years, were included as donors. Approximately 10 milliliters of peripheral blood were collected from each donor into EDTA-treated Vacutainer tubes. PBMCs were isolated by Ficoll-Paque density-gradient centrifugation, with at least 6 million obtained per sample. Trizol reagent was used to extract total RNA from the PBMCs, yielding at least 6 micrograms per sample. Naive CD45RAhigh/CD27high T cell percentages were measured by flow cytometry on a PBMC aliquot from every donor.

In regard to this clonotype: Its antigen target is currently unknown. No base quality information exists; no much larger clone differs at one position.

Sequencing was performed on blood. The chain links TRBV20-1 with TRBJ2-3, with 10 bases in between that match TRBD2. This receptor was identified in a human donor in good health. The DNA sequence is TGCAGTGCTACAAAACTAGCGGGGAACACAGATACGCAGTATTTT. Its protein product is CSATKLAGNTDTQYF.